Included here is one T cell receptor beta chain sequence, with context. This clonotype was counted ten times or more. The antigen it binds to is not known. No base-level quality is on record; no much larger clone is a single base apart. In the paper's terms, the treatment or condition label means: allogeneic hematopoietic cell transplantation with graft depleted of TCRalphabeta T cells and CD19 B cells. Transplant recipients were children who received TCRalphabeta/CD19-depleted allogeneic hematopoietic cell grafts. This sample was taken from a study of T-cell reconstitution after alpha-beta-depleted transplantation in children (dated by TCRdb to the mid-2010s). In terms of the full investigation: T-cell immune reconstitution after TCRalphabeta/CD19-depleted allogeneic hematopoietic cell transplantation in children was quantitatively tracked in the study by means of TCR repertoire profiling. Broad study findings and their caveats: Over the following months the frequencies of hyperexpanded clones went down, and after one year T-cell counts and TCRbeta diversity were mostly credited to newly produced T cells. Apparently early alphabetaT-cell count recovery about two months after transplant reportedly relied on only several hundred rapidly expanded clones derived from non-depleted graft cells. In some patients, high TCRbeta diversity at day 60 was attributed to recipient T cells and intrathymic progenitors that had survived conditioning.

Reading from cysteine to phenylalanine, the CDR3 counts 13 amino acids. The read is trimmed to its CDR3 DNA, 39 bases read in frame from base 1. The germline V gene gives CDR1 as LGHNA and CDR2 as YSLEER. Deletion took 3 bases off V and 8 bases off J, with a span of 11 bases between the germline ends. Library construction relied on PCR. The data were produced on an Illumina HiSeq 2500. Molecular barcoding was employed in the preparation of TCR libraries, with unique molecular identifiers being used to normalize TCRbeta repertoire quantification. TCRdb reanalyzed the raw reads on its own, using fastp at Q25 for trimming and MiXCR for clone calling, and kept in-frame beta chains. Every entry covers one CDR3 protein and lists the most common genes and DNA from its rows. The sample profile shows 180,000 or so distinct CDR3 sequences; 5% to 6.5% of them were found once. About 4.3% of the sample is taken by the ten largest.

This sequence was found in a girl in the first two years of life with combined immunodeficiency, due to receive a stem cell transplant. The sequence is built from TRBV4-3 and TRBJ2-1; the D segment cannot be called with confidence. The sample here was PBMCs, taken before TCRalphabeta/CD19-depleted stem cell transplant. DNA sequence: TGCGCCAGCAGCCAGGGTCTGGGTCATGAGCAGTTCTTC. Translated, it gives CASSQGLGHEQFF.